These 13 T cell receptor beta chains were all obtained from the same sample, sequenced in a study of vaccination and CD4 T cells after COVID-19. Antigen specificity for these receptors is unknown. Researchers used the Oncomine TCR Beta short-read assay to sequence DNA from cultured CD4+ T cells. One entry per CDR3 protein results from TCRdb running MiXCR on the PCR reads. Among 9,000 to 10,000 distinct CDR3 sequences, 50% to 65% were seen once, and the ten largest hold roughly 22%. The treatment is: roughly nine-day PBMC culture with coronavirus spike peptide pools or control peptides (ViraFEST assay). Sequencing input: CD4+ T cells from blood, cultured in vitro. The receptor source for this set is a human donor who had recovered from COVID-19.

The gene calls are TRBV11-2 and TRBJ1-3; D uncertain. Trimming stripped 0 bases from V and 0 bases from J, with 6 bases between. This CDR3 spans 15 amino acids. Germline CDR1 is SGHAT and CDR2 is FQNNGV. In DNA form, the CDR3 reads TGTGCCAGCAGCTTAGAGTGGGTCTCTGGAAACACCATATATTTT. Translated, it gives CASSLEWVSGNTIYF.

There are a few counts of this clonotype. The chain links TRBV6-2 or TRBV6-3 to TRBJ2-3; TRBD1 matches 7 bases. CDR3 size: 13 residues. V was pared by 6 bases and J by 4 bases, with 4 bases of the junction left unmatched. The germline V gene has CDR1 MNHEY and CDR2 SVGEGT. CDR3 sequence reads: CASRWDSPDTQYF. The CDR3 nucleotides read TGTGCCAGCAGGTGGGACAGCCCAGATACGCAGTATTTT.

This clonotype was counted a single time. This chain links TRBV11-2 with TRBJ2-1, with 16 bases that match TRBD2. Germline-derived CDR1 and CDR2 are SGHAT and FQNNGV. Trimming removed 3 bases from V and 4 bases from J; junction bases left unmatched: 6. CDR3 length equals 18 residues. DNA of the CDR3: TGTGCCAGCAGCTTCGGGACTAGCGGGAGGGCCAGGTACAATGAGCAGTTCTTC. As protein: CASSFGTSGRARYNEQFF.

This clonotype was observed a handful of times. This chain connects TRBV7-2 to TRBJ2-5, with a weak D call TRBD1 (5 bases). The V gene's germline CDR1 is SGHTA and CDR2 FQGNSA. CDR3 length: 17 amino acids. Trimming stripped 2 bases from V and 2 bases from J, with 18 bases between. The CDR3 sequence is CASSLKPPGQGQETQYF. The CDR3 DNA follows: TGTGCCAGCAGCTTAAAACCCCCCGGCCAGGGACAAGAGACCCAGTACTTC.

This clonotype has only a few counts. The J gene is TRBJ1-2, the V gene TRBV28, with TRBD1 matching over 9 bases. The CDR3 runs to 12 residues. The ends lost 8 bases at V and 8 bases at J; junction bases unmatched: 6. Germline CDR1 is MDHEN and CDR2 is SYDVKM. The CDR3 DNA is TGTGCCAGCCAACAGGGGGCATTCGGCTACACCTTC. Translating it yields CASQQGAFGYTF.

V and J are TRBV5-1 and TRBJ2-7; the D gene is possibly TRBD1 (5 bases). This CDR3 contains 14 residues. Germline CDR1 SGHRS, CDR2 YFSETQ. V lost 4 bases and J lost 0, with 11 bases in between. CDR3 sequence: CASSLGVVSYEQYF. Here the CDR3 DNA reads TGCGCCAGCAGCCTAGGGGTCGTCTCCTACGAGCAGTACTTC.

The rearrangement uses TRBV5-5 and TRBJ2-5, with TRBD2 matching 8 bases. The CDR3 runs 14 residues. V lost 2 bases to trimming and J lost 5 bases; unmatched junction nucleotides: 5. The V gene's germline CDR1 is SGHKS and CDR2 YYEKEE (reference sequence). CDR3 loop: CASSLLAVGETQYF. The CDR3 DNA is TGTGCCAGCAGCTTACTAGCGGTGGGGGAGACCCAGTACTTC.

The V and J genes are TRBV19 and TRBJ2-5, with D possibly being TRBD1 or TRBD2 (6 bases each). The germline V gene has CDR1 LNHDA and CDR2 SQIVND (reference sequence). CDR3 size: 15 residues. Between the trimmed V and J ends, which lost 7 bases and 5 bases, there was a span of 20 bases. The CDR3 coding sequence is TGTGCCAGTACTCTTGGAGGGGGGCGAGGGGAGACCCAGTACTTC. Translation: CASTLGGGRGETQYF.

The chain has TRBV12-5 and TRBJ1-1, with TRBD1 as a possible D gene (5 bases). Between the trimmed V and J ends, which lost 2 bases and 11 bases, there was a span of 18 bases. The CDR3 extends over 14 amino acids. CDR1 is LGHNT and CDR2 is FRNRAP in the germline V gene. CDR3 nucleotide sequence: TGTGCTAGTGGTTTGAGAACCGGGATCTCAGGGGCTTTCTTT. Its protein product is CASGLRTGISGAFF. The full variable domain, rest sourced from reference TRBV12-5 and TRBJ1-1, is DARVTQTPRHKVTEMGQEVTMRCQPILGHNTVFWYRQTMMQGLELLAYFRNRAPLDDSGMPKDRFSAEMPDATLATLKIQPSEPRDSAVYFCASGLRTGISGAFFGQGTRLTVV.

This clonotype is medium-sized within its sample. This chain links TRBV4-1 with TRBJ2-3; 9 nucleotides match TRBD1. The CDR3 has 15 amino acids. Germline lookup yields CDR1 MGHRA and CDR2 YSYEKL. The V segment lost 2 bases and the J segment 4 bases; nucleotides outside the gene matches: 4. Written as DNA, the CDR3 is TGCGCCAGCAGCCAAAGGGACAGGGAGGCAGATACGCAGTATTTT. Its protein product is CASSQRDREADTQYF.

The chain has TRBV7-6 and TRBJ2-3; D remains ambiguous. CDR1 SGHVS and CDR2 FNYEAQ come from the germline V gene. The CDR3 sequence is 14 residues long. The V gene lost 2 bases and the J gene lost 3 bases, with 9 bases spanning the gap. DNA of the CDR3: TGTGCCAGCAGCTTATTGGCCCTAACAGATACGCAGTATTTT. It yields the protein CASSLLALTDTQYF.

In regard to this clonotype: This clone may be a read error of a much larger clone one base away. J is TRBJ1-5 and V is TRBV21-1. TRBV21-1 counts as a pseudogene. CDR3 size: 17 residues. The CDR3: CASSNLNKSNRNQPQHF. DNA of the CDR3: TGTGCCAGCAGCAATCTAAACAAATCCAATAGAAATCAGCCCCAGCATTTT.

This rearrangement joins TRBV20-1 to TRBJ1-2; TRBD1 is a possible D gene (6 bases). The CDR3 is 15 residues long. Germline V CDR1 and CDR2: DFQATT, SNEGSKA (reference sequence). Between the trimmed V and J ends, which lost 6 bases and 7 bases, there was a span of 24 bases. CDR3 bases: TGCAGTGCCAATGCCGGGGGGCGCGGGGCTAGTGGCTACACCTTC. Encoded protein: CSANAGGRGASGYTF.